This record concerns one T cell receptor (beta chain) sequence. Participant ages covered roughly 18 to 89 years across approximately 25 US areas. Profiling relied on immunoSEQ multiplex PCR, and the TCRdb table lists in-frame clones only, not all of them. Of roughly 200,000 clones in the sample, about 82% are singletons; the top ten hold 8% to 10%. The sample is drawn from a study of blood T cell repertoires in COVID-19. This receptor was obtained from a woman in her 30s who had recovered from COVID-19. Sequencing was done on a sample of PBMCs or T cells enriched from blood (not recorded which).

In nucleotides, the CDR3 is TGTGCCAGCAGCTGGGGGGGTGTCGGTCAACTGGGAAATGAGCAGTTCTTC. As protein: CASSWGGVGQLGNEQFF. The rearrangement links TRBV7-2 to TRBJ2-1, with 7 bases lining up with TRBD2. Per the germline V gene, CDR1 is SGHTA and CDR2 is FQGNSA. The CDR3 spans 17 residues. Germline trimming cut 4 bases from V and 7 bases from J; bases unmatched to any gene: 16.